The T cell receptor (beta chain) described here comes from a study of shared clonotypes between healthy human individuals. Study observations and caveats: Depth was large, yet rarefaction showed that sorted-subset sequencing was incomplete. Genetic and exposure-history diversity was limited by the few donors.

Concerning this clone itself: No antigen is known for it.

The germline CDR1 and CDR2 sequences are SGHNT and YYREEE (reference sequence). V was clipped by 0 bases and J by 0 bases, with 7 bases between them. This CDR3 contains 15 residues. Repertoires were generated with immunoSEQ multiplex PCR, while TCRdb's copy carries only in-frame clones and drops some. The table has 600,000 to 750,000 clones, roughly 78% seen once; the top ten hold under 2%. The source material was memory CD4+ T cells sorted from blood. Indicated subset: CD45RA-negative fraction. The clonotype originates from a woman in her 30s in good health. The chain combines TRBV5-4 with TRBJ1-3; no firm D call. The CDR3 is CASSLDRNSGNTIYF. The DNA of the CDR3 is TGTGCCAGCAGCTTGGACAGAAACTCTGGAAACACCATATATTTT. Based on the CDR3 plus reference TRBV5-4 and TRBJ1-3, the full variable domain is ETGVTQSPTHLIKTRGQQVTLRCSSQSGHNTVSWYQQALGQGPQFIFQYYREEENGRGNFPPRFSGLQFPNYSSELNVNALELDDSALYLCASSLDRNSGNTIYFGEGSWLTVV.